The clone carrying this T cell receptor (beta chain) was seen at least ten times. What it binds is unknown. A second PCR, run for about 7 to 11 cycles, used a sample-barcoded 5' primer plus a J-beta primer mix. MiXCR, applied by TCRdb to the 5' RACE reads, yields one record per CDR3 protein. This sample has 1.5 million to 2 million distinct CDR3 sequences, with approximately 28% found just once. The length of the CDR3 is 14 residues. CDR1 MDHEN and CDR2 SYDVKM come from the germline V gene. V shed 8 bases and J 4 bases; nucleotides not matched to a gene: 6. This entry comes from a study of blood T cells in healthy people across ages. General observations from the study: The study found TCR beta diversity correlated strongly with naive T cell percentage. PBMCs left unsorted prevented a conclusive naive versus antigen-experienced comparison.

Peripheral blood was drawn, roughly 10 milliliters per donor. The J gene is TRBJ2-5, the V gene TRBV28, with TRBD1 matching over 11 bases. The receptor was isolated from a woman aged 25 to 39 in good health. Source material: blood. The CDR3 coding sequence is TGTGCCAGCCACGGACAGGGGGCAAGAGAGACCCAGTACTTC. Its protein is CASHGQGARETQYF.